One and the same sample provided the 20 T cell receptor beta chains below, sequenced in a study of T cell responses to AZD1222 COVID-19 vaccine. Assay used: immunoSEQ multiplex PCR; TCRdb lists only in-frame clones, some missing. The table lists about 100,000 clones, 88% of them singletons. The specimen was peripheral blood, collected on day 0 of AZD1222 vaccination. These receptors all stem from an adult in good health.

The rearrangement links TRBV2 to TRBJ2-4; 8 bases line up with TRBD1. This CDR3 region has 14 residues. The trim removed 6 bases at V and 3 bases at J, leaving 4 bases unmatched. Germline V CDR1 and CDR2: SNHLY, FYNNEI. The CDR3 is CASRRDRNKNIQYF. DNA of the CDR3: TGTGCCAGCAGGAGGGACAGGAACAAAAACATTCAGTACTTC.

The rearrangement uses TRBV5-4 and TRBJ1-1, with D possibly TRBD1 on 6 matching bases. Trimming stripped 4 bases from V and 4 bases from J, with 14 bases between. This CDR3 comprises 14 residues. Germline CDR1 and CDR2: SGHNT and YYREEE (reference sequence). This chain's CDR3 is CASSLPGAVTEAFF. The CDR3 DNA sequence: TGTGCCAGCAGCCTGCCGGGGGCTGTCACTGAAGCTTTCTTT.

This clone occurred a few times. This CDR3 is CATMDRGNQPQHF. As DNA, the CDR3 is TGTGCCACAATGGACAGGGGCAATCAGCCCCAGCATTTT. The chain joins TRBV6-1 to TRBJ1-5; 8 bases map to TRBD1. The V and J ends lost 10 bases and 2 bases, in that order; junction bases with no gene match: 4. CDR3 length: 13 amino acids. In germline, CDR1 is MNHNS, CDR2 SASEGT.

The rearrangement links TRBV19 to TRBJ1-4; 8 positions agree with TRBD1. The germline V gene encodes CDR1 LNHDA and CDR2 SQIVND (reference sequence). The ends lost 4 bases at V and 8 bases at J; junction bases unmatched: 3. The CDR3 totals 13 residues. Written as DNA, the CDR3 is TGTGCCAGTAGTACAGGGGGCGACGAAAAACTGTTTTTT. It is translated as CASSTGGDEKLFF.

The rearrangement joins TRBV3-1 (or the pseudogene TRBV3-2) to TRBJ1-1, with 8 bases fitting TRBD1. This CDR3 spans 19 amino acids. Germline V CDR1 and CDR2: LGHDT, YNNKEL (reference sequence). The V and J ends lost 0 bases and 4 bases, in that order; junction bases with no gene match: 16. CDR3 DNA sequence: TGTGCCAGCAGCCAAGACGTTATAAGTGGGACAGGCTGGACCACTGAAGCTTTCTTT. This codes for CASSQDVISGTGWTTEAFF.

The V and J genes are TRBV19 and TRBJ2-2; TRBD2 aligns across 7 bases. The CDR3 runs to 16 residues. Unmatched junction bases numbered 11, after V lost 6 bases and J lost 4 bases. Looked up from germline, CDR1 is LNHDA and CDR2 is SQIVND (reference sequence). CDR3 DNA sequence: TGTGCCAGTAGCCTTCGCTGGGGGGGAGCCACCGGGGAGCTGTTTTTT. It specifies CASSLRWGGATGELFF.

The chain recombines TRBV14 with TRBJ1-6; no clear D. The CDR3 is 15 amino acids. Germline V CDR1 and CDR2: SGHDN, FVKESK. V was pared by 1 base and J by 3 bases, with 7 bases between. CDR3 protein: CASSQVHSYNSPLHF. Here the CDR3 DNA reads TGTGCCAGCAGCCAAGTTCACAGCTATAATTCACCCCTCCACTTT.

This clone has a handful of counts. V gene TRBV29-1 combines with J gene TRBJ2-3, with 7 bases matching TRBD2. CDR3 size: 14 residues. J was trimmed by 3 bases and V by 3 bases; bases with no gene match: 6. CDR1 is SQVTM, CDR2 ANQGSEA, per germline. The CDR3, as DNA: TGCAGCGTTGATAGCGCGGGAGTAACAGATACGCAGTATTTT. As protein: CSVDSAGVTDTQYF.

V gene TRBV9 combines with J gene TRBJ2-3, with 7 bases aligning to TRBD2. The germline V gene encodes CDR1 SGDLS and CDR2 YYNGEE. The junction had 17 bases not matched to a gene; V was cut back by 4 bases and J by 3 bases. The CDR3 has 18 residues. The CDR3 protein is CASSTRPGLSAITDTQYF. CDR3 DNA: TGTGCCAGCAGCACTCGTCCGGGACTATCGGCTATAACAGATACGCAGTATTTT.

This chain uses TRBV11-3 with TRBJ2-3; 10 nucleotides align to TRBD1. Germline V CDR1 and CDR2: SGHNT, YENEEA. This CDR3 region has 15 residues. V was pared by 4 bases and J by 3 bases, with 4 bases of the junction left unmatched. CDR3 coding DNA: TGTGCCAGCAGCTACGGGACAGGGGTAACAGATACGCAGTATTTT. Translating gives CASSYGTGVTDTQYF.

The J gene is TRBJ2-3, the V gene TRBV5-6, with TRBD2 identical over 10 bases. The germline V gene encodes CDR1 SGHDT and CDR2 YYEEEE. CDR3 length equals 18 residues. The J segment lost 6 bases and the V segment lost 0 bases, leaving 13 bases of the junction unmatched. The CDR3 region is CASSLVRPGSGRADTQYF. Written as DNA, the CDR3 is TGTGCCAGCAGCTTGGTTCGTCCGGGGAGCGGGAGGGCTGATACGCAGTATTTT.

The chain combines TRBV9 with TRBJ2-4, with 8 bases that match TRBD2. The CDR3 runs 17 residues. With V trimmed by 1 base and J by 2 bases, 8 bases remained unmatched. Germline CDR1 SGDLS, CDR2 YYNGEE. The CDR3 here is CASSVTESGGSKNIQYF. The CDR3 DNA follows: TGTGCCAGCAGCGTAACAGAAAGCGGGGGCTCCAAAAACATTCAGTACTTC.

The chain uses TRBV19 and TRBJ2-3; perhaps D is TRBD1 or TRBD2 (6 bases each). Between the trimmed V and J ends, which lost 1 base and 4 bases, there was a span of 12 bases. CDR3 length: 15 amino acids. Per the germline V gene, CDR1 is LNHDA and CDR2 is SQIVND (reference sequence). This CDR3 reads CASSIAGAGADTQYF. Here the CDR3 DNA reads TGTGCCAGTAGTATAGCGGGGGCGGGCGCAGATACGCAGTATTTT.

V gene TRBV27 combines with J gene TRBJ1-4; 7 bases are a match to TRBD1. In germline, CDR1 is MNHEY, CDR2 SMNVEV (reference sequence). J lost 2 bases, V lost 6 bases, and 9 bases had no gene match. The CDR3 is 16 residues long. CDR3: CASSSHEGATNEKLFF. DNA of the CDR3: TGTGCCAGCAGCAGCCATGAGGGGGCGACTAATGAAAAACTGTTTTTT.

The CDR3 here is CASIRTGQGDTGELFF. The CDR3 nucleotides read TGTGCCAGCATTCGAACGGGACAGGGAGACACCGGGGAGCTGTTTTTT. The chain recombines TRBV28 with TRBJ2-2; 9 nucleotides line up with TRBD1. The germline gives CDR1 MDHEN, CDR2 SYDVKM. Trimming at V came to 7 bases and at J to 3 bases, leaving 9 bases not matched to a gene. The CDR3 covers 16 residues.

The chain uses TRBV29-1 and TRBJ1-1, with 8 bases matching TRBD1. CDR3 size: 12 residues. The V gene's germline CDR1 is SQVTM and CDR2 ANQGSEA. Germline trimming cut 4 bases from V and 5 bases from J; bases unmatched to any gene: 3. In DNA form, the CDR3 reads TGCAGCGTTGGCGACAGGGGAACTGAAGCTTTCTTT. Its translation: CSVGDRGTEAFF.

The chain recombines TRBV11-2 with TRBJ2-7, with D maybe TRBD2 (6 bases). V was shortened by 0 bases and J by 1 base, with 10 bases between the two germline ends. The CDR3 contains 15 residues. Germline V gene lookup returns CDR1 SGHAT and CDR2 FQNNGV. The CDR3 coding sequence is TGTGCCAGCAGCTTAGATACGGGGGTTTCCTACGAGCAGTACTTC. Encoded protein: CASSLDTGVSYEQYF.

This rearrangement joins TRBV3-1 (or the pseudogene TRBV3-2) to TRBJ1-2; D not certain. Germline CDR1 is LGHDT and CDR2 is YNNKEL (reference sequence). CDR3 length: 16 residues. V lost 0 bases to trimming and J lost 3 bases, with 14 bases between them. CDR3 in DNA: TGTGCCAGCAGCCAAGAATGGTTGGGTAACGACTATGGCTACACCTTC. Protein: CASSQEWLGNDYGYTF.

The chain employs TRBV3-1 (or the pseudogene TRBV3-2) and TRBJ1-5; D ambiguous. V lost 4 bases and J 4 bases, leaving 26 bases between the germline ends. The CDR3 covers 19 residues. Germline V CDR1 and CDR2: LGHDT, YNNKEL (reference sequence). CDR3 protein: CASSRRPEIQILANQPQHF. The CDR3 DNA reads as TGTGCCAGCAGCCGCCGCCCAGAGATTCAAATTCTAGCAAATCAGCCCCAGCATTTT.

J is TRBJ1-5 and V is TRBV27; 10 nucleotides agree with TRBD1. The ends lost 6 bases at V and 5 bases at J; junction bases unmatched: 16. CDR1 and CDR2 (germline): MNHEY, SMNVEV (reference sequence). There are 18 residues in the CDR3. CDR3 DNA sequence: TGTGCCAGCAGAGCAGACAGGGGGCTTTTGGGTATTCATCAGCCCCAGCATTTT. It codes for CASRADRGLLGIHQPQHF.